This TCR beta chain is from a study of blood T cell repertoires in COVID-19. Study context: The United States, Italy and Spain provided the acute and convalescent COVID-19 samples.

Assay used: immunoSEQ multiplex PCR; TCRdb lists only in-frame clones, some missing. Of roughly 230,000 clones detected, roughly 80% appear once; the ten largest clones hold around 7%. The origin of this receptor is a woman between 50 and 59 years old with acute or convalescent COVID-19. The sample was peripheral blood.

The DNA of the CDR3 is TGCGCCAGCAGCTCCCAGGAGGGGGCTGTAGATACGCAGTATTTT. Translating gives CASSSQEGAVDTQYF. The V call is TRBV5-1, the J call TRBJ2-3; possibly TRBD1 for D (7 bases). The V gene lost 3 bases and the J gene lost 5 bases, with 16 bases spanning the gap. The CDR3 contains 15 residues. Germline CDR1 SGHRS, CDR2 YFSETQ.